This T cell receptor beta chain was captured by sequencing in a study of siplizumab effects on memory and regulatory T cells. Among a few donor pairs, the unstimulated naive, memory, effector memory and TEMRA subsets underwent sequencing. Trimming took 5 bases from V and 4 from J; bases not matched to a gene: 10. This CDR3 region has 15 residues. The germline V gene encodes CDR1 MRHNA and CDR2 SNTAGT. TCRdb's copy holds only in-frame clones and misses some; the assay was immunoSEQ multiplex PCR. The repertoire holds just over 60,000 clones, with around 80% as singletons. Findings and limits, study-wide: Alloreactive sequences traceable to unstimulated CD4+ memory cells were significantly reduced by siplizumab. Naive or memory phenotype assignment was not possible for roughly 75-97% of proliferating CD4+ or CD8+ clones. In unstimulated cells, naive T cells appeared more diverse than memory T cells and seemed major alloresponse contributors.

As concerns this clone: Antigen specificity is unknown.

The rearrangement uses TRBV6-4 and TRBJ1-2; 7 bases are a match to TRBD1. This sequence originates from a human donor in good health. The sample was memory CD4+ T cells sorted from blood. CDR3 sequence (DNA): TGTGCCAGCAGTCCAATGGGGGACAGCGGCTATGGCTACACCTTC. It encodes CASSPMGDSGYGYTF.